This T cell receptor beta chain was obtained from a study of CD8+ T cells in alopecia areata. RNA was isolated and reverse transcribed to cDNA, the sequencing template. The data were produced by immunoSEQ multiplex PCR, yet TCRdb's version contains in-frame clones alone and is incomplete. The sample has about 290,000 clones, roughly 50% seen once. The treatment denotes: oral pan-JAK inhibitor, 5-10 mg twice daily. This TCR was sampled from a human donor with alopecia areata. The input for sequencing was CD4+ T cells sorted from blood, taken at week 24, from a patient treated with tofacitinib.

The CDR3 DNA is TGCGCCAGCAGCCAGGGGACTAGGAACGGTCCCACAGATACGCAGTATTTT. Residues: CASSQGTRNGPTDTQYF. The chain carries TRBV5-1 and TRBJ2-3, with TRBD2 identical over 8 bases. CDR1 is SGHRS, CDR2 YFSETQ, per germline. Trimming took 4 bases from V and 2 from J; bases not matched to a gene: 12. The CDR3 length is 17 residues.